The clone carrying this TCR beta chain was seen ten or more times. What it recognizes is unknown. At least 3 on the Clinical Activity Score was recorded for ophthalmopathy patients, who also had NOSPECS grade at least 4 and duration under 3 months. These data belong to a study of T cells in Graves' hyperthyroidism and ophthalmopathy. Study outcomes and limitations: Blood also contained most expanded thyroid clonotypes above 0.001.

V lost 0 bases and J lost 7, with 16 bases in between. The germline V gene encodes CDR1 SGHKS and CDR2 YYEKEE (reference sequence). This CDR3 contains 15 residues. RNA transcripts gave rise to amplified TCR beta CDR3 regions. HTBI primers were the set used in a first-round RT-PCR of the TCR CDR3. Using its own MiXCR run on the multiplex PCR reads, TCRdb lists one record per CDR3 protein. The repertoire includes approximately 530,000 distinct CDR3 sequences, 20% of them detected once, and roughly 47% sits in the top ten. The receptor's source is a middle-aged man with Graves' ophthalmopathy. The V call is TRBV5-5, the J call TRBJ1-1, with no clear D. The sequenced sample consisted of blood. The CDR3 reads CASSLAPTTGGEAFF. The CDR3 bases are TGTGCCAGCAGCTTGGCCCCGACGACGGGTGGTGAAGCTTTCTTT.